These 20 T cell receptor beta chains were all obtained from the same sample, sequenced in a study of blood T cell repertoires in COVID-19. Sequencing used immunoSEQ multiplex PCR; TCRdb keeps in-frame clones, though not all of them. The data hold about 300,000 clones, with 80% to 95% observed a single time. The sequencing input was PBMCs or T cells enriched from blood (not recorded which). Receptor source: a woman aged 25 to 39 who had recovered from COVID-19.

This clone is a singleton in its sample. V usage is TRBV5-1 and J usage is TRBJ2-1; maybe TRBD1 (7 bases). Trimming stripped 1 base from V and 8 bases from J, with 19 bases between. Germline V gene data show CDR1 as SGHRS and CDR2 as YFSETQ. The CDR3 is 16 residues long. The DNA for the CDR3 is TGCGCCAGCAGCTTGCGGCGGGACTCCACAGGGGATGAGCAGTTCTTC. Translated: CASSLRRDSTGDEQFF. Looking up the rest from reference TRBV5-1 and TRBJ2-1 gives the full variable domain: KAGVTQTPRYLIKTRGQQVTLSCSPISGHRSVSWYQQTPGQGLQFLFEYFSETQRNKGNFPGRFSGRQFSNSRSEMNVSTLELGDSALYLCASSLRRDSTGDEQFFGPGTRLTVL.

The CDR3: CASSFGAGVHTDTQYF. The CDR3 DNA follows: TGTGCCAGCAGCTTTGGAGCGGGAGTCCACACAGATACGCAGTATTTT. J is TRBJ2-3 and V is TRBV13, with 8 positions matching TRBD2. With 3 bases clipped from V and 2 bases from J, the junction kept 7 bases outside the gene matches. Germline V gene sequence: CDR1 PRHDT, CDR2 FYEKMQ (reference sequence). The length of the CDR3 is 16 residues. Complete variable domain (other parts from reference TRBV13 and TRBJ2-3): AAGVIQSPRHLIKEKRETATLKCYPIPRHDTVYWYQQGPGQDPQFLISFYEKMQSDKGSIPDRFSAQQFSDYHSELNMSSLELGDSALYFCASSFGAGVHTDTQYFGPGTRLTVL.

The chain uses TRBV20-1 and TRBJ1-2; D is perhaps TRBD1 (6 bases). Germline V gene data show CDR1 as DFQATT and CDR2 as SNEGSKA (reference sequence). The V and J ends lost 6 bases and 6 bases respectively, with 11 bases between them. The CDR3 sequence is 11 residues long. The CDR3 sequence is CSALAGDGYTF. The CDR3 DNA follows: TGCAGTGCCCTAGCAGGGGATGGCTACACCTTC.

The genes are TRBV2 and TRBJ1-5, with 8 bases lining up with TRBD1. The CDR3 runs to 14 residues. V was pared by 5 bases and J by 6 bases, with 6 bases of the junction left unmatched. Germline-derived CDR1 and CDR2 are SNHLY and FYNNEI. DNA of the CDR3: TGTGCCAGCAGTAGCGGACAGGGTAGTCAGCCCCAGCATTTT. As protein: CASSSGQGSQPQHF.

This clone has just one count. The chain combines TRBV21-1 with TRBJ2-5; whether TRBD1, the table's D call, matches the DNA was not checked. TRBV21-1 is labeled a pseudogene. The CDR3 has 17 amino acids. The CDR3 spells CASSKVRCQGASPGKYF. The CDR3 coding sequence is TGTGCCAGCAGCAAAGTTCGCTGCCAGGGGGCTAGCCCGGGTAAGTACTTC.

The CDR3, as DNA: TGTGCCTGGAGAGGGACTACCAATCAGCCCCAGCATTTT. Protein sequence: CAWRGTTNQPQHF. The J gene is TRBJ1-5, the V gene TRBV30, with D possibly TRBD1 on 5 matching bases. The CDR3 contains 13 residues. Germline CDR1 reads GTSNPN; CDR2 reads SVGIG (reference sequence). The ends were cut back, 3 bases at V and 3 bases at J, with 9 bases in the middle.

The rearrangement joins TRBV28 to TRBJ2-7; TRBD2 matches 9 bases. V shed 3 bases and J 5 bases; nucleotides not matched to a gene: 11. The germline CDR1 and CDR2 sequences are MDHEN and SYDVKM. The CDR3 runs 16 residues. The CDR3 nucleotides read TGTGCCAGCAGTTTCTCCTCGGGAGCGGGAGGCGACGAGCAGTACTTC. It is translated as CASSFSSGAGGDEQYF.

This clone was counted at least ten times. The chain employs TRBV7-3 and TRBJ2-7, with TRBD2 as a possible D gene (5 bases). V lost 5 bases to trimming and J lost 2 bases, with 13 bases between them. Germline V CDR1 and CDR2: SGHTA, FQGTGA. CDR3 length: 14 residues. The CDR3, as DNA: TGTGCCAGCAGCCCATCGGACGGGACCTACGAGCAGTACTTC. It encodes CASSPSDGTYEQYF. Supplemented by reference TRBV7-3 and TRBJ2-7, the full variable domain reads GAGVSQTPSNKVTEKGKYVELRCDPISGHTALYWYRQSLGQGPEFLIYFQGTGAADDSGLPNDRFFAVRPEGSVSTLKIQRTERGDSAVYLCASSPSDGTYEQYFGPGTRLTVT.

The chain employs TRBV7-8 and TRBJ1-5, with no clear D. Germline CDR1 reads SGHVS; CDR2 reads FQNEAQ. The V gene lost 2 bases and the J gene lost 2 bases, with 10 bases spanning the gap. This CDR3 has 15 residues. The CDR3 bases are TGTGCCAGCAGCTTATATCGGGGTGGCAATCAGCCCCAGCATTTT. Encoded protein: CASSLYRGGNQPQHF.

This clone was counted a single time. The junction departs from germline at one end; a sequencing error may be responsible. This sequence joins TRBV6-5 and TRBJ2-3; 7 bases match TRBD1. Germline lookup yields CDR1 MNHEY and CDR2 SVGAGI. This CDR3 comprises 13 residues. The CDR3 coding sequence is TGTGCCAGCAGCCTCGACAGGGTGCAATCTTCAGGGTTT. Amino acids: CASSLDRVQSSGF.

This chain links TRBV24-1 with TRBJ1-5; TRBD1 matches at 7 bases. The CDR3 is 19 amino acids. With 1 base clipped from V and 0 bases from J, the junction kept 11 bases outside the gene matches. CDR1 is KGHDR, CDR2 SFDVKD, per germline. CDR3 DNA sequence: TGTGCCACCAGTGATTTTACCTTGGACAGGACATATAGCAATCAGCCCCAGCATTTT. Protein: CATSDFTLDRTYSNQPQHF.

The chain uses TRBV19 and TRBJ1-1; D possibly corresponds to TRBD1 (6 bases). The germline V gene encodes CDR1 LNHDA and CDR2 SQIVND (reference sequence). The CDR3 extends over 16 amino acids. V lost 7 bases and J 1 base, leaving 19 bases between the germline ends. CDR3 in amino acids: CASKGTPPVENTEAFF. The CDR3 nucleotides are TGTGCCAGTAAAGGGACACCGCCCGTGGAGAACACTGAAGCTTTCTTT.

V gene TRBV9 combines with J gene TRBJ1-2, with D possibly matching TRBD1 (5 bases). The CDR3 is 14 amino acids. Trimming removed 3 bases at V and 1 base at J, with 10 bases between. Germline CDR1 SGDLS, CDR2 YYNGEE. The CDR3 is CASSETASNYGYTF. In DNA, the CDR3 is TGTGCCAGCAGCGAGACAGCAAGTAACTATGGCTACACCTTC.

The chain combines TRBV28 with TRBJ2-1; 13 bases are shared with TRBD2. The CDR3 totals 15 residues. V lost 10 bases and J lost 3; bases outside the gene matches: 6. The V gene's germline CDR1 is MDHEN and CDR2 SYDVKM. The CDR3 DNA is TGTGCCACGGTCAGACTAGCGGGAGGCTACAATGAGCAGTTCTTC. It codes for CATVRLAGGYNEQFF.

The CDR3 spells CASSEQGFNEKLFF. In nucleotides, the CDR3 is TGTGCCAGCAGTGAACAGGGGTTTAACGAAAAACTGTTTTTT. The chain has TRBV25-1 and TRBJ1-4; tentatively, D is TRBD1 (6 bases). Germline V gene sequence: CDR1 MGHDK, CDR2 SYGVNS. The CDR3 contains 14 residues. Trimming took off 2 bases at V and 8 bases at J, with 12 bases between the two ends.

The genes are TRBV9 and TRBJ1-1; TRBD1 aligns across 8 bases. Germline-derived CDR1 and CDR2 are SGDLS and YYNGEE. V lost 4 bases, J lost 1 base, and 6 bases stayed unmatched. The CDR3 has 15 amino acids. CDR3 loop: CASSKSGGRNTEAFF. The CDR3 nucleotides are TGTGCCAGCAGCAAATCAGGGGGCCGGAACACTGAAGCTTTCTTT.

The CDR3 loop reads CASSRRTSGTAPYEQYF. CDR3 nucleotide sequence: TGTGCCAGCAGCCGAAGGACTAGCGGGACCGCACCCTACGAGCAGTACTTC. This sequence joins TRBV28 and TRBJ2-7; 12 positions match TRBD2. The junction had 11 bases not matched to a gene; V was cut back by 6 bases and J by 2 bases. The CDR3 has 17 residues. Germline assignment: CDR1 MDHEN and CDR2 SYDVKM. Full variable domain (missing parts from reference TRBV28 and TRBJ2-7): DVKVTQSSRYLVKRTGEKVFLECVQDMDHENMFWYRQDPGLGLRLIYFSYDVKMKEKGDIPEGYSVSREKKERFSLILESASTNQTSMYLCASSRRTSGTAPYEQYFGPGTRLTVT.

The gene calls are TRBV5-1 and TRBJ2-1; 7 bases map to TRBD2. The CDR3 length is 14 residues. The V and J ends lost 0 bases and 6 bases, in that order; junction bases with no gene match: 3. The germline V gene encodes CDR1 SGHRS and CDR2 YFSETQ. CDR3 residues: CASSLGTSINEQFF. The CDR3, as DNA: TGCGCCAGCAGCTTGGGGACTAGTATCAATGAGCAGTTCTTC.

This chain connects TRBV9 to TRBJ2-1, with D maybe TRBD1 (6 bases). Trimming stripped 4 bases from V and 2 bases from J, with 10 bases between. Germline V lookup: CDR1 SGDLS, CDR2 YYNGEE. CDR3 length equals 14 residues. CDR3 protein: CASSTPGAYNEQFF. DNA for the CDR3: TGTGCCAGCAGCACACCAGGGGCCTACAATGAGCAGTTCTTC.

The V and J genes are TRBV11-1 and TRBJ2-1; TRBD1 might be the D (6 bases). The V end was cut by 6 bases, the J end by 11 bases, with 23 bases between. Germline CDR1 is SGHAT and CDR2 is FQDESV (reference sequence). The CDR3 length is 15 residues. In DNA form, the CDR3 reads TGTGCCAGCAGTAACCGGGACACCCCGACAATGAAGCAGTTCTTC. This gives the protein CASSNRDTPTMKQFF.